This record looks at one T cell receptor beta chain sequence and its context. This clone is a singleton in its sample. Its antigen is currently not known. Per-base quality was not reported, and no clone a single base away is much larger than it. The source of the sample is a study of PD-L1 blockade in urothelial cancer listed by TCRdb under 2017. With respect to the entire study: Therapy was started in about 2014 for all patients, and atezolizumab 1,200 mg was administered intravenously every 3 weeks. Whole exome sequencing and RNA sequencing of pretreatment tumors were performed alongside TCR sequencing in the same patients. Durable clinical benefit was defined as a progression-free survival longer than 6 months, and TCR features were additionally tested against progression-free survival and overall survival. Blood samples were analyzed 3 weeks after the start of treatment (second dose) and 6 weeks after the start of treatment. Patients had an ECOG performance status of 0 or 1 and had received between 0 and 3 prior chemotherapy regimens. Just over 28 patients had pretreatment blood TCR-seq, about 25 had at least one posttreatment blood collection, and about 25 had tumor TCR-seq. The study, an exploratory multi-omic analysis, examined somatic, immune and clinical correlates of response to PD-L1 blockade with atezolizumab in urothelial cancer. Blood samples yielded a median of approximately 150,000 T cells and more than 80,000 unique TCRs, with median clonality around 0.084. About 90% of the roughly 29 patients were identified as males with urothelial cancer of bladder origin, and a prior smoking history was reported by 18 of 29 patients. Pretreatment tumor samples, along with matched peripheral blood collected serially before and after atezolizumab treatment, underwent TCR sequencing. Durable clinical benefit was achieved by nine patients and was not achieved by 20 patients. General conclusions and limits of the study: Patients with durable benefit showed greater expansion of tumor-associated TCR clones in peripheral blood 3 weeks after starting treatment (n of about 21, p = 0.022). Because the sample size was small (n ≈ 29) and many exploratory analyses were performed, the results are intended to be hypothesis-generating. Improved progression-free and overall survival was associated with having pretreatment peripheral blood TCR clonality below the median.

The cohort included 25 to 30 patients with locally advanced or metastatic urothelial carcinoma who were treated at Memorial Sloan Kettering on a trial protocol. Peripheral blood mononuclear cells were collected pretreatment and during treatment, at between 1 and 8 total time points per patient. The Qiagen DNeasy Blood extraction kit was used to purify genomic DNA from total PBMCs and tumor samples. PBMCs were collected pretreatment and during treatment and were isolated and stored as previously described. To estimate absolute template abundance from read counts, synthetic TCR analog templates were spiked into each PCR. The immunoSEQ assay was used to amplify TCRbeta CDR3 regions from genomic DNA with bias-controlled V and J gene primers. Rearranged TCRbeta segments were sequenced at approximately 20X coverage. The study's processing was this. Clustering was used to correct sequencing errors, and CDR3s were annotated against IMGT so that V, D and J genes could be assigned. Only productive TCRbeta rearrangements were used in downstream analyses, excluding out-of-frame or stop-codon sequences. Clonality was computed as one minus Shannon entropy normalized by the log of the number of unique productive sequences. Fisher's exact test with Benjamini-Hochberg correction, using a cutoff of adjusted p below 0.01, was how clones that differed between time points or between blood and tumor were identified. TCRdb mirrors the immuneACCESS table, restricted to in-frame sequences. Some clones are absent from its copies; in checked studies, under half trace to an unresolved V gene, and the reason for the others is unknown. From that table come the V and J calls and clone size; the DNA was used to work out D and trimming. The sample yields approximately 110,000 clones; approximately 85% were counted once. The top ten hold 2% to 2.5% of the sample.

The germline V gene sets CDR1 to SGHDN and CDR2 to FVKESK. Between the V and J ends, shortened by 2 bases and 2 bases respectively, the junction contains 13 bases. CDR3 length: 15 amino acids, cysteine to phenylalanine. Just the 45-base CDR3 DNA is kept, in frame starting at base 1. The chain couples TRBV14 to TRBJ2-7; the D gene is perhaps TRBD1, from 6 matching bases. Sequenced here: PBMCs, sampled around atezolizumab (anti-PD-L1) treatment. The receptor comes from a man aged 45-60 years with urothelial cancer. The CDR3 amino acid sequence is: CASSQYGTLTYEQYF. At the DNA level, the sequence is TGTGCCAGCAGCCAATACGGGACACTCACCTACGAGCAGTACTTC.